These 19 T cell receptor beta chains were sequenced from one sample in a study of technical replicates of blood from a handful of donors. Method: immunoSEQ multiplex PCR; TCRdb's copy keeps in-frame clones and lacks some. Altogether some 80,000 clones are present, 70% to 90% being singletons, with the ten largest covering 3% to 4.5%. Material for sequencing was PBMCs. Every receptor here comes from a human donor in good health. Some clones in this sample may be carry-over from other donors' samples.

The rearrangement links TRBV27 to TRBJ2-3; possibly TRBD2 for D (6 bases). Germline lookup yields CDR1 MNHEY and CDR2 SMNVEV (reference sequence). The CDR3 contains 14 residues. The ends were cut back, 2 bases at V and 7 bases at J, with 13 bases in the middle. CDR3 bases: TGTGCCAGCAGTTTAATGGCTAGCGCCAATACGCAGTATTTT. This encodes CASSLMASANTQYF.

The chain uses TRBV6-1 and TRBJ2-2; 11 bases align to TRBD2. Trimming took 7 bases from V and 6 from J; bases not matched to a gene: 7. This CDR3 spans 15 amino acids. CDR1 and CDR2 (germline): MNHNS, SASEGT. This CDR3 is CASTPSGGTPGELFF. The CDR3, as DNA: TGTGCCAGCACCCCTAGCGGGGGGACCCCCGGGGAGCTGTTTTTT.

This clone showed up just a few times. The gene calls are TRBV5-4 and TRBJ1-1; D gene ambiguous. Germline V gene data show CDR1 as SGHNT and CDR2 as YYREEE (reference sequence). The CDR3 runs to 14 residues. V shed 2 bases and J shed 3 bases, with 11 bases lying between them. The DNA of the CDR3 is TGTGCCAGCAGCTTTTCGCTTCGGGACACTGAAGCTTTCTTT. It translates to CASSFSLRDTEAFF.

The chain couples TRBV27 to TRBJ1-5; D is unclear. Trimming took 2 bases from V and 2 from J, leaving 10 bases between them. The CDR3 is 15 amino acids. The germline gives CDR1 MNHEY, CDR2 SMNVEV (reference sequence). CDR3 nucleotide sequence: TGTGCCAGCAGTTTAGGCAGTCGGGGCAATCAGCCCCAGCATTTT. Its translation: CASSLGSRGNQPQHF.

The V gene is TRBV19, the J gene TRBJ1-5; D is possibly TRBD1 (5 bases). This CDR3 spans 18 amino acids. Germline V lookup: CDR1 LNHDA, CDR2 SQIVND (reference sequence). V was cut by 4 bases and J by 4 bases, with 23 bases left in between. The CDR3 coding sequence is TGTGCCAGTAGTACCCAAGGGATGGGACTAAAAGGTAATCAGCCCCAGCATTTT. Translated: CASSTQGMGLKGNQPQHF.

The rearrangement joins TRBV6-5 to TRBJ2-3; TRBD1 matches at 8 bases. V lost 2 bases and J lost 3; bases outside the gene matches: 1. This CDR3 is 14 amino acids long. Germline CDR1 and CDR2: MNHEY and SVGAGI. CDR3 sequence: CASSYDRGTDTQYF. In DNA form, the CDR3 reads TGTGCCAGCAGTTACGACAGGGGAACAGATACGCAGTATTTT.

This clone was recorded only once. The rearrangement joins TRBV10-3 to TRBJ1-1, with TRBD1 as a possible D gene (6 bases). The V gene lost 3 bases and the J gene lost 4 bases, with 9 bases spanning the gap. This CDR3 is 13 amino acids long. Germline V gives CDR1 ENHRY, CDR2 SYGVKD. DNA for the CDR3: TGTGCCATCAGTGAAGGGGGGGTCACTGAAGCTTTCTTT. It specifies CAISEGGVTEAFF.

The chain couples TRBV5-1 to TRBJ2-2, with D possibly matching TRBD2 (5 bases). V lost 1 base to trimming and J lost 6 bases, with 10 bases between them. CDR3 length equals 14 residues. Germline loops: CDR1 SGHRS, CDR2 YFSETQ. The CDR3 sequence is CASSLISEAGELFF. Written as DNA, the CDR3 is TGCGCCAGCAGCTTGATTAGCGAAGCCGGGGAGCTGTTTTTT.

V is TRBV4-1 and J is TRBJ2-1; 7 bases agree with TRBD2. The CDR3 spans 16 residues. The ends lost 2 bases at V and 5 bases at J; junction bases unmatched: 9. The germline gives CDR1 MGHRA, CDR2 YSYEKL. Here the CDR3 DNA reads TGCGCCAGCAGCCAAAATTTAGCGGGTAACAACAATGAGCAGTTCTTC. Protein product: CASSQNLAGNNNEQFF.

This clone has only a few counts. J is TRBJ1-5 and V is TRBV28; possible D gene TRBD1, 5 bases. Germline V lookup: CDR1 MDHEN, CDR2 SYDVKM. Trimming removed 3 bases at V and 7 bases at J, with 16 bases between. The CDR3 length is 15 residues. The chain's CDR3 is CASSFISGINQPQHF. DNA for the CDR3: TGTGCCAGCAGTTTTATATCAGGGATTAACCAGCCCCAGCATTTT.

This chain uses TRBV19 with TRBJ1-1; D is unresolved. The CDR3 contains 13 residues. CDR1 is LNHDA, CDR2 SQIVND, per germline (reference sequence). Trimming took off 5 bases at V and 5 bases at J, with 12 bases between the two ends. In DNA form, the CDR3 reads TGTGCCAGTAGTCCCGTGTTGCGGACTGAAGCTTTCTTT. As protein: CASSPVLRTEAFF.

The rearrangement joins TRBV18 to TRBJ2-1, with a tentative D call TRBD1 (6 bases). Trimming pared 3 bases from V and 7 bases from J, leaving 16 bases between. CDR3 length equals 15 residues. Germline assignment: CDR1 KGHSH and CDR2 LQKENI. CDR3 sequence reads: CASSPWTAFWNEQFF. Written as DNA, the CDR3 is TGTGCCAGCTCACCCTGGACAGCCTTTTGGAATGAGCAGTTCTTC.

The chain uses TRBV7-3 and TRBJ2-7; D might be TRBD2 (6 bases). V lost 3 bases and J lost 0, with 9 bases in between. The CDR3 has 14 residues. CDR1 is SGHTA, CDR2 FQGTGA, per germline. The CDR3 region is CASSLSGSSYEQYF. The CDR3 bases are TGTGCCAGCAGCTTGTCCGGGAGCTCCTACGAGCAGTACTTC. Complete variable domain (other parts from reference TRBV7-3 and TRBJ2-7): GAGVSQTPSNKVTEKGKYVELRCDPISGHTALYWYRQSLGQGPEFLIYFQGTGAADDSGLPNDRFFAVRPEGSVSTLKIQRTERGDSAVYLCASSLSGSSYEQYFGPGTRLTVT.

The chain combines TRBV19 with TRBJ1-5, with TRBD1 matching 9 bases. The CDR3 length is 17 residues. Germline assignment: CDR1 LNHDA and CDR2 SQIVND (reference sequence). J was trimmed by 6 bases and V by 0 bases; bases with no gene match: 9. CDR3 nucleotide sequence: TGTGCCAGTAGTATAGATACAGGGGGCTTTCGAGGTCAGCCCCAGCATTTT. It yields the protein CASSIDTGGFRGQPQHF.

The rearrangement links TRBV18 to TRBJ2-3; the match to TRBD2 covers 10 bases. Germline CDR1 KGHSH, CDR2 LQKENI. The CDR3 loop spans 16 amino acids. Trimming at V came to 4 bases and at J to 4 bases, leaving 8 bases not matched to a gene. The CDR3 is CASSRTSGTLPDTQYF. CDR3 in DNA: TGTGCCAGCTCACGTACTAGCGGGACGCTGCCAGATACGCAGTATTTT.

This clone was picked up one time. The same CDR3 can be traced to other DNA sequences in this sample. This rearrangement joins TRBV7-9 to TRBJ2-5, with D unresolved. V dropped 5 bases and J dropped 2 bases, with 3 bases sitting between them. CDR1 SEHNR and CDR2 FQNEAQ come from the germline V gene (reference sequence). The CDR3 is made up of 11 amino acids. This CDR3 is CASSLQETQYF. The CDR3 nucleotides are TGTGCCAGCAGCCTTCAAGAGACCCAGTACTTC. The whole variable domain, filled in from reference TRBV7-9 and TRBJ2-5, reads DTGVSQNPRHKITKRGQNVTFRCDPISEHNRLYWYRQTLGQGPEFLTYFQNEAQLEKSRLLSDRFSAERPKGSFSTLEIQRTEQGDSAMYLCASSLQETQYFGPGTRLLVL.

The genes are TRBV19 and TRBJ2-5; D is perhaps TRBD2 (5 bases). Trimming shortened V by 3 bases and J by 9 bases, and 14 bases separated the two germline ends. Germline V gives CDR1 LNHDA, CDR2 SQIVND (reference sequence). CDR3 size: 13 residues. CDR3: CASSMSTLGAQYF. In DNA form, the CDR3 reads TGTGCCAGTAGTATGTCAACCCTCGGGGCCCAGTACTTC.

The V gene is TRBV6-6, the J gene TRBJ2-3, with D possibly matching TRBD1 (5 bases). The V end was cut by 6 bases, the J end by 13 bases, with 14 bases between. Per the germline V gene, CDR1 is MNHNY and CDR2 is SVGAGI (reference sequence). This CDR3 is 11 amino acids long. CDR3: CASRTGPREYF. As DNA, the CDR3 is TGTGCCAGCAGGACCGGGCCCAGGGAGTATTTT.

This chain joins TRBV5-6 and TRBJ1-2, with 10 bases matching TRBD1. This CDR3 has 15 residues. Germline CDR1 is SGHDT and CDR2 is YYEEEE. Losses at the gene ends were 4 bases for V and 6 bases for J; bases not matched to a gene: 9. The CDR3 region has the DNA TGTGCCAGCAGCCCCGGGACAGGGGTGTTGGATGGCTACACCTTC. Encoded protein: CASSPGTGVLDGYTF.